These T cell receptor beta chains were read from a single sample in a study of blood T cell repertoires in COVID-19. TCRdb's copy holds only in-frame clones and misses some; the assay was immunoSEQ multiplex PCR. Of 180,000 or so clones detected, about 80% appear once; the ten largest clones hold about 15%. What was sequenced was PBMCs or T cells enriched from blood (not recorded which). These TCRs come from a man between 60 and 75 years old who had been exposed to COVID-19. Both conserved end residues are part of each CDR3. D genes are given only for firm matches. Clone size, where shown, is once, few, many, or a class for clones that have expanded.

V gene	clone size	D gene	J gene	CDR3 DNA	CDR3 protein
TRBV7-3	-	TRBD1	TRBJ2-3	TGTGCCAGCAGCCGACAGGGCCGCACAGATACGCAGTATTTT	CASSRQGRTDTQYF
TRBV5-6	-	TRBD2	TRBJ2-1	TGTGCCAGCAGCTTAAATAGCGGGGTCTACAATGAGCAGTTCTTC	CASSLNSGVYNEQFF
TRBV19	-	TRBD1	TRBJ2-2	TGTGCCACCCACAGGGGGCCCACCGGGGAGCTGTTTTTT	CATHRGPTGELFF
TRBV7-9	-	TRBD1	TRBJ1-4	TGTGCCAGCAGCCCAATGACAGGGGTTAATGAAAAACTGTTTTTT	CASSPMTGVNEKLFF
TRBV7-2	-	TRBD2	TRBJ2-7	TGTGCCAGCAGCTCTGCAAGCGGGAGAGGGTTTAACGAGCAGTACTTC	CASSSASGRGFNEQYF
TRBV24-1	-	TRBD1	TRBJ2-1	TGTGCCACCAGCCCTACTCGGGACAGGGGGCCTAATGAGCAGTTCTTC	CATSPTRDRGPNEQFF
TRBV5-1	few	TRBD1	TRBJ2-1	TGCGCCAGCAGCATGGGACAGGTGGGGAATGAGCAGTTCTTC	CASSMGQVGNEQFF
TRBV29-1	-	-	TRBJ1-1	TGCAGCGTTGACCCAGGACTAAACACTGAAGCTTTCTTT	CSVDPGLNTEAFF
TRBV7-9	-	TRBD2	TRBJ2-7	TGTGCCAGCAGCTTAGGACTAGCGGGGACCTCCTACGAGCAGTACTTC	CASSLGLAGTSYEQYF
TRBV6-5	once	TRBD1	TRBJ1-1	TGTGCCAGCAGAACAGGGGAAGTGAACACTGAAGCTTTCTTT	CASRTGEVNTEAFF
TRBV3-1/TRBV3-2	-	-	TRBJ1-2	TGTGCCAGCAGCCGGGTCTCAGGGGTTAACTATGGCTACACCTTC	CASSRVSGVNYGYTF
TRBV12-2	-	-	TRBJ2-2	TGTGCAAGTCGCCCACAAAACAATTCCGGGGAGCTGTTTTTT	CASRPQNNSGELFF
TRBV4-1	-	-	TRBJ2-1	TGCGCCAGCAGCCCCCGGACTGGGGAAACCGAGCAGTTCTTC	CASSPRTGETEQFF
TRBV10-3	-	TRBD1	TRBJ1-2	TGTGCCATCAGTGACCCCACCGCGACAGGGATCGATGGCTACACCTTC	CAISDPTATGIDGYTF
TRBV23-1	-	TRBD1	TRBJ2-2	TGCGCCAGCAAGAGAAGGGACAGGGGACTATCGAACACCGGGGAGCTGTTTTTT	CASKRRDRGLSNTGELFF
TRBV10-1	-	-	TRBJ1-1	TGCGCCAGCAGTTCACAGGTTGGGACTGAAGCTTTCTTT	CASSSQVGTEAFF
TRBV24-1	few	-	TRBJ2-1	TGTGCCACCAGTGGTGGTTGGGGGGATAGGTCCTACAATGAGCAGTTCTTC	CATSGGWGDRSYNEQFF
TRBV29-1	-	-	TRBJ2-3	TGCAGCGCCGACGAGGGAGCAGATACGCAGTATTTT	CSADEGADTQYF
TRBV11-1	-	-	TRBJ2-7	TGTGCCAGCAGCCCCAGCGTGGGGCCCTACGAGCAGTACTTC	CASSPSVGPYEQYF
TRBV27	-	TRBD1	TRBJ2-7	TGTGCCAGCAGTTTACCCCCGGGACAGGGGACGGTCGAGCAGTACTTC	CASSLPPGQGTVEQYF
TRBV9	-	TRBD2	TRBJ2-1	TGTGCCAGCAGCTCTAAGGTAGCGGGAGGGAGCTCCTACAATGAGCAGTTCTTC	CASSSKVAGGSSYNEQFF
TRBV19	-	TRBD2	TRBJ2-3	TGTGCCAGTTCCGGACTAGCGGATACGCAGTATTTT	CASSGLADTQYF
TRBV19	-	-	TRBJ2-7	TGTGCCAGTAGCGAAACCGCAGGGGACGAGCAGTACTTC	CASSETAGDEQYF
TRBV2	-	TRBD2	TRBJ2-5	TGTGCCAGCACACGGGAGGCGTACCAAGAGACCCAGTACTTC	CASTREAYQETQYF
TRBV30	-	TRBD2	TRBJ2-1	TGTGCCTGTAGGAAGGGGACTAGCGGGAGTGTTCTCTACAATGAGCAGTTCTTC	CACRKGTSGSVLYNEQFF
TRBV4-2	-	-	TRBJ1-2	TGTGCCAGCAGCCAAGATATGAGGACGGGAACCTTATATGGCTACACCTTC	CASSQDMRTGTLYGYTF
TRBV19	-	TRBD1	TRBJ1-1	TGTGCCAGTAGTCTTCGCCAGGGGGCTACTTTTAGTATTGAAGCTTTCTTT	CASSLRQGATFSIEAFF
TRBV10-3	-	TRBD1	TRBJ2-7	TGTGCCATCAGTGAGACGGGTGGGACAGCGTCTTCCTACGAGCAGTACTTC	CAISETGGTASSYEQYF
TRBV4-2	-	TRBD1	TRBJ1-6	TGTGCCAGCAGGGTGGACAGGGACTCACCCCTCCACTTT	CASRVDRDSPLHF
TRBV6-1	-	TRBD1	TRBJ2-1	TGTGCCAGCAGTGAACGGACAGGGCGCAATGAGCAGTTCTTC	CASSERTGRNEQFF
TRBV19	-	TRBD1	TRBJ2-2	TGTGCCAGTAGTGCCGAAGACAGGGGTTGGGCCGGGGAGCTGTTTTTT	CASSAEDRGWAGELFF
TRBV4-2	-	-	TRBJ2-2	TGTGCCAGCAGCCAACGCCTAGAGGGCGGGGAGCTGTTTTTT	CASSQRLEGGELFF
TRBV14	few	-	TRBJ2-3	TGTGCCAGCAGCCTATTCGGGTTGGCAGATACGCAGTATTTT	CASSLFGLADTQYF
TRBV30	-	TRBD2	TRBJ2-3	TGTGCCTGGAATCTAGCGGTCGATACGCAGTATTTT	CAWNLAVDTQYF
TRBV5-1	-	TRBD1	TRBJ1-2	TGCGCCAGCAGCCCTACACCAGGGACAGGGAGTGGCTACACCTTC	CASSPTPGTGSGYTF
TRBV7-3	-	-	TRBJ2-1	TGTGCCAGCAGCTTAATGGCACTAGCCAATGAGCAGTTCTTC	CASSLMALANEQFF
TRBV2	once	-	TRBJ1-1	TGTGCCAGCCGGAGGGAAACCACTGAAGCTTTCTTT	CASRRETTEAFF
TRBV11-3	-	-	TRBJ2-1	TGTGCCAGCAGCGTGGAGGGCTCCTACAATGAGCAGTTCTTC	CASSVEGSYNEQFF
TRBV11-3	-	-	TRBJ2-7	TGTGCCAGCAGCCCCCGGACAGTGGGCTACGAGCAGTACTTC	CASSPRTVGYEQYF
TRBV2	-	TRBD1	TRBJ2-1	TGTGCCAGCAGTACCCTGGGACAGGGGGCTAGCGGGAGAGAGTTCTTC	CASSTLGQGASGREFF
TRBV19	few	-	TRBJ1-5	TGTGCCAGTAGCGACACGAATCAGCCCCAGCATTTT	CASSDTNQPQHF
TRBV19	few	-	TRBJ2-7	TGTGCCAGTAGTATCAACCAGGCGTACGAGCAGTACTTC	CASSINQAYEQYF
TRBV25-1	-	TRBD1	TRBJ1-5	TGTGCCAGCAGTGGGGACAGTTTCAATCAGCCCCAGCATTTT	CASSGDSFNQPQHF
TRBV11-2	-	TRBD2	TRBJ2-1	TGTGCCAGCAGCTCCGGACTAGCGGGAGGAACTTACAATGAGCAGTTCTTC	CASSSGLAGGTYNEQFF
TRBV19	-	-	TRBJ2-1	TGTGCCAGTAGCGAACGGGCCAGGGGTGAGCAGTTCTTC	CASSERARGEQFF
TRBV7-8	-	-	TRBJ1-2	TGTGCCAGCAGCCCCCGGACAGATGGCTACACCTTC	CASSPRTDGYTF
TRBV9	-	TRBD2	TRBJ2-2	TGTGCCAGCAGCGTAGCTGGCGGGGGAGTAACCGCCGGGGAGCTGTTTTTT	CASSVAGGGVTAGELFF
TRBV4-1	-	-	TRBJ2-1	TGCGCCAGCAGCCAAGATCCGCGTGAGCAGTTCTTC	CASSQDPREQFF
TRBV11-3	-	TRBD1	TRBJ2-1	TGTGCCAGCAGCCGGACAGGAGACTCCTACAATGAGCAGTTCTTC	CASSRTGDSYNEQFF
TRBV7-9	-	-	TRBJ1-4	TGTGCCAGCAGCTCCTACTGGGAGGAAAAACTGTTTTTT	CASSSYWEEKLFF
TRBV19	-	TRBD1	TRBJ2-7	TGTGCCAGTAGTAATACCCGACAGGGCTTGGACGAGCAGTACTTC	CASSNTRQGLDEQYF
TRBV11-2	-	TRBD2	TRBJ2-7	TGTGCCAGCAGCTTTGGTAGCGGGAGCCCTGGGTCCTACGAGCAGTACTTC	CASSFGSGSPGSYEQYF
TRBV4-3	few	TRBD2	TRBJ2-1	TGCGCCAGCAGCCCGAGCGGGGCGGAGGTCCATGAGCAGTTCTTC	CASSPSGAEVHEQFF
TRBV7-9	-	-	TRBJ1-3	TGTGCCAGCAGCTTTCAGGGAAACACCATATATTTT	CASSFQGNTIYF
TRBV24-1	-	TRBD1	TRBJ1-2	TGTGCCACCAACAGACAGGGGGACTATGGCTACACCTTC	CATNRQGDYGYTF
TRBV5-4	-	-	TRBJ2-1	TGTGCCAGCAGCTTGCCGAGTACCTACAATGAGCAGTTCTTC	CASSLPSTYNEQFF
TRBV12-3/TRBV12-4	-	TRBD1	TRBJ2-7	TGTGCCAGCAGACGGGACAGCTCCTACGAGCAGTACTTC	CASRRDSSYEQYF
TRBV19	-	TRBD1	TRBJ2-6	TGTGCCAGTAGACTTGACAGGGCTGGGGCCAACGTCCTGACTTTC	CASRLDRAGANVLTF
TRBV12-3/TRBV12-4	-	TRBD1	TRBJ1-2	TGTGCCAGCGGACAGGGGGCCCATGGCTACACCTTC	CASGQGAHGYTF